This T cell receptor beta chain stems from a study of shared clonotypes between healthy human individuals (dated by TCRdb to 2020 to 2022). General notes on the study: The cohort comprised two women and a few men aged 18 to 49 years. For each donor, three plates each were used for CD4 naive and CD4 memory, two plates were used for CD8 naive, and one plate was used for CD8 memory. Different laboratories and diverse techniques were used to prepare libraries and sequence TCR repertoires, to increase sequencing depth and limit assay-specific biases. To estimate repertoire size and how much clonotypes are shared between individuals, the study performed deep sequencing of blood TCR repertoires from five healthy adults. Per donor, leukapheresis produced somewhere between about 0.85 and 9.5 billion PBMCs.

On the study overall, not on this receptor specifically: Incomplete sequencing was indicated by rarefaction of sorted-subset datasets, despite the large sequencing depth. Clonotypes shared by all four sorted-subset donors showed higher generation probabilities than non-shared clonotypes. Only blood was sampled, and tissue TCR repertoires likely differ from those in blood. Pairwise subsampling led to the expectation that sequencing depth would affect the degree of clonotype sharing among donors. The genetic and exposure-history diversity represented was limited by the small number of donors. Sharing across a handful of donors was observed for around 4.8% of naive CD4, 3% to 4% of naive CD8, 2.3% of memory CD4, and roughly 0.4% of memory CD8 clonotypes. Larger estimated clonotype richness was generally found for naive subsets than for memory subsets.

Looking up the germline V gene yields CDR1 MNHEY and CDR2 SVGAGI. The CDR3 covers 14 residues, taking in both the cysteine and the phenylalanine. This entry keeps only the CDR3 DNA: 42 bases, framed from base 1. V and J are truncated by 2 bases and 5 bases respectively, leaving an intervening sequence of 12 bases. In the case of this clone: Its antigen remains undetermined. There are no base qualities to consult, and no much larger clone falls within one base.

TCR CDR3 regions were amplified from genomic DNA by multiplex PCR using the deep immunoSEQ assay. Genomic DNA extracted from each cell subset was distributed evenly over all wells of several immunoSEQ 96-well plates, and each plate served as one replicate. For sorted subsets, each replicate PCR was loaded with 200 ng genomic DNA, equivalent to about 33,000 T cell genomes. Purified libraries were quantified with a Qubit 3.0 fluorometer, sized on a Bioanalyzer 2100, and re-quantified with the KAPA Library Quantification kit. A separate single-read 150-cycle Illumina NextSeq 550 flow cell was used to sequence each immunoSEQ 96-well plate. The source study handled its data this way. Because only junctional sequences without quality scores were contained in the immunoSEQ output, filtering matching that applied to full-length reads could not be performed. Sequences were annotated with PyIR, a Python wrapper for IgBLAST v1.9, and V/J genes and CDR3 were assigned using IMGT germline references. Reads were removed for weak V/J assignments (E-value above 1e-6), missing CDR3, stop codons, out-of-frame junctions, or ambiguous translated residues. V3J clonotypes were defined as sequences sharing the same inferred V gene, J gene, and CDR3 amino acid sequence. To compute the percentage overlap between repertoires, the number of shared unique clonotypes was divided by the size of the smaller repertoire. Three approaches were used to assess repertoire richness: RTK rarefaction, the Chao1 estimator, and Recon v2.1 estimates of unobserved clonotypes. Generation probabilities for all TCRbeta clonotypes obtained by the gDNA method from several donors were computed using OLGA. Held by TCRdb, this immuneACCESS table contains in-frame sequences only and omits some clones. Under half of the omission traces to an unresolved V gene where checked; the cause of the rest is unknown. The DNA was the basis for D and trimming; V, J and clone size are from that table. Here the sample has 2.3 million or so clones; 90% to 95% occur a single time. The ten largest clones capture 0.39% of the sample.

The donors were healthy, HIV-negative adults with no recently reported acute infections or vaccinations. Every donor was a Caucasian adult living in Nashville, Tennessee, USA. CD4+ T cells were enriched by magnetic negative selection; naive cells were then positively selected on CD45RA, and the negative fraction formed the memory subset. Blood was obtained by leukapheresis, after which PBMCs were separated by Ficoll-Histopaque density gradient centrifugation and cryopreserved in liquid nitrogen vapor phase. Analytical flow cytometry was used to check the purity and quantity of every magnetically sorted T cell population. Each sorted fraction had its genomic DNA isolated and then quantified by UV absorbance on a Nanodrop 2000c.

This sequence was found in a man aged 18 to 30 in good health. Some clones in this sample may be carry-over from other donors' samples. Sequenced: naive CD4+ T cells from PBMCs. Per the publication, the cell subset or site label means: CD45RA+ positively selected. The chain is made from TRBV6-5 and TRBJ1-1; the D segment cannot be called with confidence. The CDR3 has the sequence CASSYGPGLTEAFF. In nucleotide form, the sequence is TGTGCCAGCAGTTACGGTCCGGGGTTGACTGAAGCTTTCTTT.